One T cell receptor (beta chain) is described in this entry. Its antigen is unidentified. The sample originates from a study of blood T cells in healthy people across ages. Overall study findings and caveats: TCR beta diversity per million T cells fell roughly linearly with age.

Each sample yielded at least 5 micrograms of PBMC total RNA. CDR3 length equals 17 residues. Trimming took off 2 bases at V and 1 base at J, with 17 bases between the two ends. Germline V CDR1 and CDR2: SGHDN, FVKESK. A second PCR, run for roughly 6 to 11 cycles, used a sample-barcoded 5' primer plus a J-beta primer mix. Samples each returned at least 3 million CDR3-containing paired-end reads. Each CDR3 protein gets one entry after TCRdb re-called the 5' RACE reads with MiXCR. The sample yields fewer than 2,000,000 distinct CDR3 sequences, around 40% seen once. What was sequenced was blood. The TCR originated in a human donor in good health. V is TRBV14 and J is TRBJ2-5, with D possibly matching TRBD1 (5 bases). In nucleotides, the CDR3 is TGTGCCAGCAGCCAAACCCCCTGGGGCAGACCCCAAGAGACCCAGTACTTC. As protein: CASSQTPWGRPQETQYF.